A single sample is the source of the 20 T cell receptor beta chains below, sequenced in a study of T cell responses to AZD1222 COVID-19 vaccine. Measured with immunoSEQ multiplex PCR; TCRdb has only the in-frame clones, and not every one. The repertoire holds about 140,000 clones, roughly 91% seen once, with about 3.1% in the top ten. Specimen: peripheral blood, collected 28 days after the second AZD1222 dose. These TCRs come from an adult who received the AZD1222 COVID-19 vaccine.

This sequence joins TRBV12-3 or TRBV12-4 and TRBJ2-1; TRBD2 matches at 9 bases. The ends lost 7 bases at V and 8 bases at J; junction bases unmatched: 6. This CDR3 has 13 residues. For the CDR3, the DNA is TGTGCCAGCACCATTAGCGGGAGATATGAGCAGTTCTTC. It codes for CASTISGRYEQFF.

J is TRBJ2-3 and V is TRBV7-2; 9 positions match TRBD2. Germline CDR1 SGHTA, CDR2 FQGNSA. The CDR3 loop spans 17 amino acids. The ends lost 5 bases at V and 0 bases at J; junction bases unmatched: 9. The chain's CDR3 is CASSRGGAQSSTDTQYF. For the CDR3, the DNA is TGTGCCAGCAGCCGCGGGGGGGCCCAGTCTAGCACAGATACGCAGTATTTT.

The chain joins TRBV28 to TRBJ1-5, with a tentative D call TRBD1 (6 bases). From germline, CDR1 is MDHEN and CDR2 SYDVKM. Between the trimmed V and J ends, which lost 7 bases and 3 bases, there was a span of 16 bases. CDR3 length: 15 amino acids. CDR3 coding DNA: TGTGCCAGCATACTGACAGGCCCCTCCAATCAGCCCCAGCATTTT. Translated: CASILTGPSNQPQHF.

The gene calls are TRBV5-8 and TRBJ2-3; D remains ambiguous. The germline V gene encodes CDR1 SGHTS and CDR2 YDEGEE. V lost 0 bases to trimming and J lost 6 bases, with 11 bases between them. CDR3 size: 14 residues. This CDR3 reads CASSLGPERDTQYF. CDR3 DNA sequence: TGTGCCAGCAGCTTGGGTCCGGAGAGGGATACGCAGTATTTT.

The chain recombines TRBV3-1 (or the pseudogene TRBV3-2) with TRBJ2-7; 12 bases line up with TRBD2. This CDR3 region has 14 residues. Germline assignment: CDR1 LGHDT and CDR2 YNNKEL (reference sequence). J gave up 7 bases and V 6 bases, and 7 bases lay outside the gene matches. The CDR3 protein is CASSRLAGGREQYF. The CDR3 nucleotides read TGTGCCAGCAGTCGCCTAGCGGGAGGGCGGGAGCAGTACTTC.

This rearrangement joins TRBV30 to TRBJ1-2; 12 positions match TRBD1. CDR3 length: 15 residues. V trimming: 3 bases; J trimming: 4 bases; junction bases outside the gene matches: 6. Germline V CDR1 and CDR2: GTSNPN, SVGIG (reference sequence). CDR3 sequence: CAWRLGTGGPYGYTF. CDR3 sequence (DNA): TGTGCCTGGAGGCTCGGGACAGGGGGCCCCTATGGCTACACCTTC.

This clone is a singleton in its sample. The V gene is TRBV18, the J gene TRBJ2-2; possibly TRBD1 for D (6 bases). Germline CDR1 and CDR2: KGHSH and LQKENI. CDR3 length: 19 amino acids. Trimming removed 4 bases from V and 0 bases from J, with 21 bases in between. The CDR3 region is CASSQGLTGPETNTGELFF. In DNA, the CDR3 is TGTGCCAGCTCACAAGGGCTGACAGGCCCCGAAACGAACACCGGGGAGCTGTTTTTT.

This clone was detected only once. The V gene is TRBV6-5, the J gene TRBJ1-6; D is possibly TRBD1 (6 bases). The CDR3 loop spans 13 amino acids. Trimming left V 8 bases short and J 6 bases short, with 11 bases between. The germline V gene encodes CDR1 MNHEY and CDR2 SVGAGI. The CDR3 bases are TGTGCCAGCTTCCGGGACACTAATTCACCCCTCCACTTT. Its translation is CASFRDTNSPLHF.

The gene calls are TRBV18 and TRBJ1-1; no clear D. V dropped 2 bases and J dropped 6 bases, with 16 bases sitting between them. This CDR3 has 15 amino acids. Germline loops: CDR1 KGHSH, CDR2 LQKENI. CDR3 protein: CASSPTAGQAAEAFF. The DNA of the CDR3 is TGTGCCAGCTCACCAACCGCCGGGCAGGCCGCTGAAGCTTTCTTT.

The V gene is TRBV12-3 or TRBV12-4, the J gene TRBJ2-7, with 10 nucleotides matching TRBD1. Trimming cost V 3 bases and J 12 bases; bases outside gene matches: 8. CDR3 length: 13 residues. The CDR3 is CASSFHGDRGRYF. The CDR3 DNA follows: TGTGCCAGCAGTTTCCATGGGGACAGGGGACGGTACTTC.

The chain combines TRBV5-1 with TRBJ1-1; perhaps TRBD1 as D (5 bases). The CDR3 runs to 14 residues. Per the germline V gene, CDR1 is SGHRS and CDR2 is YFSETQ. The ends were cut back, 2 bases at V and 2 bases at J, with 10 bases in the middle. CDR3 protein: CASSFLGTNTEAFF. The CDR3 nucleotides read TGCGCCAGCAGCTTCTTAGGGACCAACACTGAAGCTTTCTTT.

The chain uses TRBV12-3 or TRBV12-4 and TRBJ2-1, with D tentatively TRBD1 or TRBD2 (5 bases each). The V end lost 8 bases, the J end lost 12 bases, and 17 bases lay between the germline ends. The CDR3 runs 12 residues. CDR3 sequence (DNA): TGTGCCAGCGTATCCCAGGGACGTGGGCAGTTCTTC. Translating it yields CASVSQGRGQFF.

The rearrangement links TRBV6-5 to TRBJ1-1, with unresolved D. CDR3 size: 15 residues. Trimming shortened V by 7 bases and J by 0 bases, and 15 bases separated the two germline ends. Germline V gene data show CDR1 as MNHEY and CDR2 as SVGAGI. Written as DNA, the CDR3 is TGTGCCAGCACCCGGGCTGAGTTCATGAACACTGAAGCTTTCTTT. Encoded protein: CASTRAEFMNTEAFF.

V usage is TRBV7-9 and J usage is TRBJ1-6; tentative D call: TRBD1 (6 bases). The CDR3 has 14 residues. V was pared by 10 bases and J by 8 bases, with 18 bases between. CDR1 and CDR2 (germline): SEHNR, FQNEAQ (reference sequence). The CDR3 sequence is CAIPTGTYDSPLHF. The CDR3 coding sequence is TGTGCCATCCCGACCGGGACATATGATTCACCCCTCCACTTT.

This chain links TRBV29-1 with TRBJ2-4; D possibly matches TRBD1 or TRBD2 (5 bases each). The germline V and J ends were trimmed by 2 bases and 6 bases, with 11 bases remaining between them. The CDR3 is 13 amino acids. The germline CDR1 and CDR2 sequences are SQVTM and ANQGSEA. In DNA form, the CDR3 reads TGCAGCGTTGAACAGGCAGGGAGAAACATTCAGTACTTC. As protein: CSVEQAGRNIQYF.

The gene calls are TRBV28 and TRBJ2-7; no reliable D call. Germline V CDR1 and CDR2: MDHEN, SYDVKM. The germline V and J ends were trimmed by 2 bases and 2 bases, with 10 bases remaining between them. CDR3 length: 14 residues. The DNA of the CDR3 is TGTGCCAGCAGTTTAAGCAGGCCACCCTACGAGCAGTACTTC. Its protein is CASSLSRPPYEQYF.

V usage is TRBV2 and J usage is TRBJ2-1; no clear D gene. V was shortened by 8 bases and J by 2 bases, with 10 bases between the two germline ends. CDR3 length equals 13 residues. Germline CDR1 SNHLY, CDR2 FYNNEI. The CDR3 sequence is CASFVRTYNEQFF. CDR3 in DNA: TGTGCCAGCTTTGTGCGGACCTACAATGAGCAGTTCTTC.

The J gene is TRBJ1-5, the V gene TRBV18; D not certain. V dropped 5 bases and J dropped 5 bases, with 19 bases sitting between them. Germline CDR1 and CDR2: KGHSH and LQKENI. This CDR3 contains 16 residues. The CDR3 reads CASSIEGGNRYQPQHF. DNA of the CDR3: TGTGCCAGCTCAATCGAGGGTGGGAATCGATATCAGCCCCAGCATTTT.

The chain uses TRBV28 and TRBJ1-3; D remains unclear. V was pared by 3 bases and J by 1 base, with 13 bases between. This CDR3 contains 16 residues. Per germline, CDR1 MDHEN and CDR2 SYDVKM. The CDR3 DNA follows: TGTGCCAGCAGTTTTTTCCCCTTTTTTTCTGGAAACACCATATATTTT. Encoded protein: CASSFFPFFSGNTIYF. The full variable domain, completed using reference TRBV28 and TRBJ1-3, is DVKVTQSSRYLVKRTGEKVFLECVQDMDHENMFWYRQDPGLGLRLIYFSYDVKMKEKGDIPEGYSVSREKKERFSLILESASTNQTSMYLCASSFFPFFSGNTIYFGEGSWLTVV.

The chain uses TRBV15 and TRBJ1-6, with TRBD1 as a possible D gene (6 bases). Per germline, CDR1 LNHNV and CDR2 YYDKDF (reference sequence). The CDR3 is 14 amino acids. V was shortened by 7 bases and J by 8 bases, with 15 bases between the two germline ends. CDR3 DNA sequence: TGTGCCACCACCCCAGGGGATCGAGATTCACCCCTCCACTTT. It codes for CATTPGDRDSPLHF.